Given below is one T cell receptor (beta chain) in context. The data are from a study of T cell responses to AZD1222 COVID-19 vaccine. Clones were read by immunoSEQ multiplex PCR, and TCRdb kept only the in-frame ones, dropping some. Among about 96,000 clones listed, 85% to 90% were seen once. The germline V gene encodes CDR1 LNHDA and CDR2 SQIVND (reference sequence). This CDR3 has 13 residues. Trimming took off 7 bases at V and 1 base at J, with 8 bases between the two ends. The genes are TRBV19 and TRBJ1-3; D is unclear. This specimen consisted of peripheral blood, obtained on day 0 of AZD1222 vaccination. The TCR sequence derives from an adult in good health. Here the CDR3 DNA reads TGTGCCAGTAAAAAGACTTCTGGAAACACCATATATTTT. It codes for CASKKTSGNTIYF.